This entry lists 16 T cell receptor beta chains sequenced from one sample in a study of T cell responses to AZD1222 COVID-19 vaccine. Clones were sequenced by immunoSEQ multiplex PCR, and TCRdb holds only the in-frame ones, with some missing. The data hold about 68,000 clones, with 60% to 85% observed a single time. The sequencing used peripheral blood, collected on day 0 of AZD1222 vaccination. The receptor source for this set is an adult in good health.

V usage is TRBV2 and J usage is TRBJ2-7; the match to TRBD1 covers 10 bases. Germline CDR1 SNHLY, CDR2 FYNNEI. The CDR3 length is 15 residues. The V segment lost 0 bases and the J segment 5 bases; nucleotides outside the gene matches: 4. The CDR3 reads CASSEADRGRDEQYF. The DNA for the CDR3 is TGTGCCAGCAGTGAAGCAGACAGGGGGCGCGACGAGCAGTACTTC. Filled out from reference TRBV2 and TRBJ2-7, the complete variable domain reads EPEVTQTPSHQVTQMGQEVILRCVPISNHLYFYWYRQILGQKVEFLVSFYNNEISEKSEIFDDQFSVERPDGSNFTLKIRSTKLEDSAMYFCASSEADRGRDEQYFGPGTRLTVT.

The chain links TRBV3-1 (or the pseudogene TRBV3-2) to TRBJ1-1; no definite D call. Germline assignment: CDR1 LGHDT and CDR2 YNNKEL (reference sequence). This CDR3 contains 14 residues. V dropped 2 bases and J dropped 5 bases, with 12 bases sitting between them. The CDR3 loop is CASSQSAPGTEAFF. CDR3 sequence (DNA): TGTGCCAGCAGCCAATCGGCCCCGGGAACTGAAGCTTTCTTT.

The genes are TRBV9 and TRBJ2-3; D gene uncertain. V was clipped by 0 bases and J by 0 bases, with 8 bases between them. The CDR3 extends over 15 amino acids. Germline CDR1 is SGDLS and CDR2 is YYNGEE. CDR3 residues: CASSVGRPSTDTQYF. The CDR3 nucleotides are TGTGCCAGCAGCGTAGGACGGCCTAGCACAGATACGCAGTATTTT.

This rearrangement joins TRBV24-1 to TRBJ2-3, with 13 positions matching TRBD2. The V segment lost 3 bases and the J segment 6 bases; nucleotides outside the gene matches: 8. CDR1 is KGHDR, CDR2 SFDVKD, per germline. The CDR3 has 17 residues. CDR3 coding DNA: TGTGCCACCAGTGATCGGACTAGCGGGGGACCCAGGGATACGCAGTATTTT. Its protein is CATSDRTSGGPRDTQYF.

This clone came up once. V is TRBV4-2 and J is TRBJ2-4; TRBD1 is a possible D gene (5 bases). The CDR3 spans 13 residues. Trimming stripped 3 bases from V and 6 bases from J, with 9 bases between. Germline CDR1 LGHNA, CDR2 YNFKEQ. CDR3 amino acids: CASSQGLGNIQYF. CDR3 DNA sequence: TGTGCCAGCAGCCAGGGGCTGGGAAACATTCAGTACTTC.

The chain joins TRBV9 to TRBJ2-1; 13 positions match TRBD2. Trimming at V came to 4 bases and at J to 7 bases, leaving 8 bases not matched to a gene. CDR3 size: 16 residues. CDR1 is SGDLS and CDR2 is YYNGEE in the germline V gene. As DNA, the CDR3 is TGTGCCAGCAGCACCGGACTAGCGGGGGTATATAATGAGCAGTTCTTC. This gives the protein CASSTGLAGVYNEQFF.

The chain combines TRBV29-1 with TRBJ1-1, with D hard to call. The ends were cut back, 6 bases at V and 1 base at J, with 15 bases in the middle. There are 14 residues in the CDR3. CDR1 and CDR2 (germline): SQVTM, ANQGSEA. The CDR3, as DNA: TGCAGCGTGCCCCCCGGCTGGGGGAACACTGAAGCTTTCTTT. It codes for CSVPPGWGNTEAFF.

The chain is built from TRBV6-1 and TRBJ2-1; 7 bases align to TRBD1. The CDR3 runs 16 residues. Germline values: CDR1 MNHNS, CDR2 SASEGT. Unmatched junction bases numbered 10, after V lost 3 bases and J lost 5 bases. The CDR3 spells CASSDPRRGGNNEQFF. The DNA of the CDR3 is TGTGCCAGCAGTGATCCCAGGAGAGGGGGCAACAATGAGCAGTTCTTC.

This clone has only one observation. CDR3 bases: TGCGCCAGCAGGGGACTGATCATACCAACCCACTACGAGCAGTACTTC. This codes for CASRGLIIPTHYEQYF. This rearrangement joins TRBV10-1 to TRBJ2-7; maybe TRBD2 (6 bases). CDR3 size: 16 residues. Germline V gives CDR1 WNHNN, CDR2 SYGVQD (reference sequence). The V gene lost 6 bases and the J gene lost 3 bases, with 21 bases spanning the gap.

The chain employs TRBV19 and TRBJ1-3; 9 bases fit TRBD1. This CDR3 region has 15 residues. Losses at the gene ends were 4 bases for V and 4 bases for J; bases not matched to a gene: 5. From germline, CDR1 is LNHDA and CDR2 SQIVND (reference sequence). CDR3 loop: CASSTTGGTGNTIYF. CDR3 coding DNA: TGTGCCAGTAGTACGACAGGGGGAACGGGAAACACCATATATTTT.

The rearrangement links TRBV2 to TRBJ2-3; D is undetermined. V shed 0 bases and J shed 0 bases, with 4 bases lying between them. The CDR3 length is 14 residues. The V gene's germline CDR1 is SNHLY and CDR2 FYNNEI. CDR3 DNA: TGTGCCAGCAGTGAAGCGGACAGCACAGATACGCAGTATTTT. Amino acid sequence: CASSEADSTDTQYF.

V gene TRBV2 combines with J gene TRBJ2-2, with D possibly TRBD1 on 6 matching bases. CDR3 length equals 14 residues. The germline V and J ends were trimmed by 10 bases and 1 base, with 13 bases remaining between them. Germline V gene sequence: CDR1 SNHLY, CDR2 FYNNEI. CDR3 region: CATHIGGNTGELFF. As DNA, the CDR3 is TGTGCCACCCACATAGGGGGGAACACCGGGGAGCTGTTTTTT.

The chain carries TRBV6-5 and TRBJ2-1; D not resolved. The germline gives CDR1 MNHEY, CDR2 SVGAGI. Between the trimmed V and J ends, which lost 4 bases and 8 bases, there was a span of 12 bases. There are 13 residues in the CDR3. The CDR3: CASSFQPPDEQFF. In DNA form, the CDR3 reads TGTGCCAGCAGTTTCCAACCCCCCGATGAGCAGTTCTTC.

The chain couples TRBV4-3 to TRBJ1-6; D remains ambiguous. The germline gives CDR1 LGHNA, CDR2 YSLEER. Trimming removed 0 bases from V and 6 bases from J, with 15 bases in between. There are 17 residues in the CDR3. The CDR3: CASSQEVGVAANSPLHF. The CDR3 DNA sequence: TGCGCCAGCAGCCAAGAGGTAGGAGTAGCAGCTAATTCACCCCTCCACTTT.

The chain uses TRBV5-4 and TRBJ1-2; D gene uncertain. CDR1 is SGHNT and CDR2 is YYREEE in the germline V gene (reference sequence). The CDR3 runs to 14 residues. V was pared by 6 bases and J by 0 bases, with 12 bases between. CDR3 sequence: CASMPSSANYGYTF. The CDR3 DNA is TGTGCCAGCATGCCGAGTTCAGCTAACTATGGCTACACCTTC.

The CDR3 bases are TGTGCCAGCAGCCTCCGGACAGGGGTTCGCCCTGCTCCCTATGGCTACACCTTC. Translating it yields CASSLRTGVRPAPYGYTF. The chain has TRBV3-1 (or the pseudogene TRBV3-2) and TRBJ1-2; 9 bases are a match to TRBD1. The ends lost 4 bases at V and 4 bases at J; junction bases unmatched: 16. Germline CDR1 reads LGHDT; CDR2 reads YNNKEL (reference sequence). The CDR3 extends over 18 amino acids.